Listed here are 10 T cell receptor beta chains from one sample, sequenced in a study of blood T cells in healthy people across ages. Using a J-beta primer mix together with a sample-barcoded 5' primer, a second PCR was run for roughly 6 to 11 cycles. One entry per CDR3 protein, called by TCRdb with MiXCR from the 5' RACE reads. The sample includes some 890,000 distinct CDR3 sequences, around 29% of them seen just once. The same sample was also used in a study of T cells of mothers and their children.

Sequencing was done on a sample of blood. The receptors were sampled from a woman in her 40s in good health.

CDR3 nucleotides: TGTGCCACCGGGGGACCCGACACCGGGGAGCTGTTTTTT. This encodes CATGGPDTGELFF. The chain employs TRBV4-2 and TRBJ2-2; weak D call: TRBD2 (6 bases). The ends were cut back, 10 bases at V and 3 bases at J, with 12 bases in the middle. CDR1 and CDR2 (germline): LGHNA, YNFKEQ. The CDR3 consists of 13 residues.

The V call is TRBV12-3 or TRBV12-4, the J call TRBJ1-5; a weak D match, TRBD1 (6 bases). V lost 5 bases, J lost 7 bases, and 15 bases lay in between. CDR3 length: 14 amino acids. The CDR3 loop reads CASSTTGLQQPQHF. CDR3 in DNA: TGTGCCAGCAGTACCACAGGGTTACAGCAGCCCCAGCATTTT.

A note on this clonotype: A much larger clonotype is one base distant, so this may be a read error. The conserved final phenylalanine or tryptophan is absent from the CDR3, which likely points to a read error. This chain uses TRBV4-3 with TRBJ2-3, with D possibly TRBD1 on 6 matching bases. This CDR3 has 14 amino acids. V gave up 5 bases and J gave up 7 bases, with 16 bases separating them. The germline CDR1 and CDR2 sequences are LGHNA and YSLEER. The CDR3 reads CASSSRGQSHTQYC. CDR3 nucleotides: TGCGCCAGCAGCTCCAGAGGACAGTCACATACGCAGTATTGT.

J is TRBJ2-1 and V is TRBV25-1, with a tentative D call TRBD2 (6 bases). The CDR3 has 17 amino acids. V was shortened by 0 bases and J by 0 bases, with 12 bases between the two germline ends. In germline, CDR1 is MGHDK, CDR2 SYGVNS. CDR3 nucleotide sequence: TGTGCCAGCAGTGAATATGGGCGGGGAAGCTCCTACAATGAGCAGTTCTTC. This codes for CASSEYGRGSSYNEQFF.

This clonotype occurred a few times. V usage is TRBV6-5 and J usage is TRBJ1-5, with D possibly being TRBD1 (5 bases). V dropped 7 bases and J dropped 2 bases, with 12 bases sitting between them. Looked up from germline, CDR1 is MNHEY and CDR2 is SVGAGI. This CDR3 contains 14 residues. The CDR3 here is CASKRGDGNQPQHF. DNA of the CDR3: TGTGCCAGCAAACGGGGGGACGGCAATCAGCCCCAGCATTTT.

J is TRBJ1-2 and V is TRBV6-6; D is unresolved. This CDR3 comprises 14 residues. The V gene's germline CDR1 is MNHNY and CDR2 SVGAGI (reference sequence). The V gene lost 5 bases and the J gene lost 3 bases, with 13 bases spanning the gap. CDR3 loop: CASSVLEGYYGYTF. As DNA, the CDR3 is TGTGCCAGCAGTGTACTGGAGGGCTACTATGGCTACACCTTC.

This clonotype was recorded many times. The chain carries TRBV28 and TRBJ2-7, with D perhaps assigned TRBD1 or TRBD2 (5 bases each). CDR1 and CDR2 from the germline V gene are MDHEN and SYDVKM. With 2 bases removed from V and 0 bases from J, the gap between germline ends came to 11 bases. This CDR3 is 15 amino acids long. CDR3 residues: CASSLGTVSSYEQYF. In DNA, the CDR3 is TGTGCCAGCAGTTTAGGGACCGTCAGCTCCTACGAGCAGTACTTC.

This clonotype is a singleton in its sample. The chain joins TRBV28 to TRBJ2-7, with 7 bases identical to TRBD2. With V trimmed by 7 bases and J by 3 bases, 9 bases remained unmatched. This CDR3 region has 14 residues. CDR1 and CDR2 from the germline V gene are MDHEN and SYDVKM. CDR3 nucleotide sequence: TGTGCCAGCACCTCTTGGGGGGGAGTCTACGAGCAGTACTTC. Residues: CASTSWGGVYEQYF. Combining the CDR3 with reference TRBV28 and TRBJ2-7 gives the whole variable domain DVKVTQSSRYLVKRTGEKVFLECVQDMDHENMFWYRQDPGLGLRLIYFSYDVKMKEKGDIPEGYSVSREKKERFSLILESASTNQTSMYLCASTSWGGVYEQYFGPGTRLTVT.

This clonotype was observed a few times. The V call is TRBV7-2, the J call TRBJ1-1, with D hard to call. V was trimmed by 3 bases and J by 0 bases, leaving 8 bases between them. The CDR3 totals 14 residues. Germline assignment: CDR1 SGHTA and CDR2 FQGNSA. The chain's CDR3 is CASSFDHLNTEAFF. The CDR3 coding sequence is TGTGCCAGCAGCTTTGATCACTTGAACACTGAAGCTTTCTTT.

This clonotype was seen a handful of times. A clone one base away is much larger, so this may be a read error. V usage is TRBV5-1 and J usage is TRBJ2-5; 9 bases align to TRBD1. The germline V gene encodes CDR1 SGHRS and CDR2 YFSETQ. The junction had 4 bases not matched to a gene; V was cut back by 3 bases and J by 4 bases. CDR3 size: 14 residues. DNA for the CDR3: TGCGCCAGCAGCTGGGGGGACAGGGTAGAGACCCAGTACTTC. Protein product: CASSWGDRVETQYF.